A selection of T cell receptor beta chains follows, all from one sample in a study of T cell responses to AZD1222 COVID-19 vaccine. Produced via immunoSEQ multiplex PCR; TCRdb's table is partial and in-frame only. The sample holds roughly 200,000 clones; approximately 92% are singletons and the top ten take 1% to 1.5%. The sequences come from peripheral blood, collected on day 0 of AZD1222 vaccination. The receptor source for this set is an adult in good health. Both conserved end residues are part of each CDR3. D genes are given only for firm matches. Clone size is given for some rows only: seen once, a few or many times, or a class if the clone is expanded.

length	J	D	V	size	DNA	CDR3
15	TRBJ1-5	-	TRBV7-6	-	TGTGCCAGCAGCTTAGCTATGGGAATCGGTCAGCCCCAGCATTTT	CASSLAMGIGQPQHF
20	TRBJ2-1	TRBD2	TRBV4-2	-	TGTGCCAGCAGCCAAGTCCGTGTGGGGCTAGCGGGGGCCGGGGGCAATGAGCAGTTCTTC	CASSQVRVGLAGAGGNEQFF
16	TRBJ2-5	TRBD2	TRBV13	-	TGTGCCAGCAGACGAACGGGGGGGCCGGGCCAAGAGACCCAGTACTTC	CASRRTGGPGQETQYF
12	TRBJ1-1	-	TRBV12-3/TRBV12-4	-	TGTGCCAGCAGTCCGACCAACACTGAAGCTTTCTTT	CASSPTNTEAFF
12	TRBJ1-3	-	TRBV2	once	TGTGCCAGCAGTGACTCTGGAAACACCATATATTTT	CASSDSGNTIYF
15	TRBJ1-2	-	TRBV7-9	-	TGTGCCAGCAGCCCGTCGACCTCTATCGACTATGGCTACACCTTC	CASSPSTSIDYGYTF
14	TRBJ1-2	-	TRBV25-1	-	TGTGCCAGCAGTGAATTGGGTTCTCGGTTTGGCTACACCTTC	CASSELGSRFGYTF
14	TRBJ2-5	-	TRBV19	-	TGTGCCAGTAGTGTACAAAACAGGCTAGAGACCCAGTACTTC	CASSVQNRLETQYF
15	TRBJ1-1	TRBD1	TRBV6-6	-	TGTGCCAGCACTACAGGGGGCGCAGGGAACACTGAAGCTTTCTTT	CASTTGGAGNTEAFF
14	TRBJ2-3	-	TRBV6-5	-	TGTGCCAGCAGCTCTACGGGAGCCACAGATACGCAGTATTTT	CASSSTGATDTQYF
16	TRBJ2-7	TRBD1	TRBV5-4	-	TGTGCCAGCAGCTTGGGCGGGGGACAGGGGGTGTACGAGCAGTACTTC	CASSLGGGQGVYEQYF
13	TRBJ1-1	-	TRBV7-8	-	TGTGCCAGCAGCTTACGGGGGAACACTGAAGCTTTCTTT	CASSLRGNTEAFF
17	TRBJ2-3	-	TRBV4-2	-	TGTGCCAGCAGCCAAGAGGGAAACCCCTTTAGCACAGATACGCAGTATTTT	CASSQEGNPFSTDTQYF
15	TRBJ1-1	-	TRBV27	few	TGTGCCAGCACTAAACAGGGATCCGGGAACACTGAAGCTTTCTTT	CASTKQGSGNTEAFF
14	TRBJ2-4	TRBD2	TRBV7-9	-	TGTGCCAGCAGGCCCGGGGGGGTCAAAAACATTCAGTACTTC	CASRPGGVKNIQYF
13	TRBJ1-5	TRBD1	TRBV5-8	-	TGTGCCAGCAGCTCGGACAGGTGGCAGCCCCAGCATTTT	CASSSDRWQPQHF
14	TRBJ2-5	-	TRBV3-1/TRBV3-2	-	TGTGCCAGCAGCCAAGGACTCCACCAAGAGACCCAGTACTTC	CASSQGLHQETQYF
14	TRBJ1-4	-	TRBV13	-	TGTGCCAGCAGCTTCGGGCGGGATGATGAAAAACTGTTTTTT	CASSFGRDDEKLFF
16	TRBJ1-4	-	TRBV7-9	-	TGTGCCAGCAGCTTAGCAAGCAGAGCAACTAATGAAAAACTGTTTTTT	CASSLASRATNEKLFF
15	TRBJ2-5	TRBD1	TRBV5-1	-	TGCGCCAGCACCCAACAGGGGGCGCTCGGGGAGACCCAGTACTTC	CASTQQGALGETQYF
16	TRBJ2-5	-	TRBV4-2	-	TGTGCCAGCAGCCAAGAAGTGCGGGGGCTCCAAGAGACCCAGTACTTC	CASSQEVRGLQETQYF
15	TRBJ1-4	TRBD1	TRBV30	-	TGTGCCTGGAGTGAGCGGACAGGGTATTCTGAAAAACTGTTTTTT	CAWSERTGYSEKLFF
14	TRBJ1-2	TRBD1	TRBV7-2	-	TGTGCCAGCAGCTCCCTACAGGGGTCCTATGGCTACACCTTC	CASSSLQGSYGYTF
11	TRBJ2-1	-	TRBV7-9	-	TGTGCCAGCAGTGGGGGCGCTGAGCAGTTCTTC	CASSGGAEQFF
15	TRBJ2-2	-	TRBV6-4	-	TGTGCCAGCAGCTCCGGGACGGCCAACACCGGGGAGCTGTTTTTT	CASSSGTANTGELFF
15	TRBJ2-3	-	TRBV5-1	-	TGCGCCAGCAGCTTGGGTCTCAGGGTGGAGGATACGCAGTATTTT	CASSLGLRVEDTQYF
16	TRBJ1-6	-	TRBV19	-	TGTGCCAGTAGTAACCCCCCGGGACAAGATAATTCACCCCTCCACTTT	CASSNPPGQDNSPLHF
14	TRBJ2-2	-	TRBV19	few	TGTGCCAGTAGTATAGGGGGGAACACCGGGGAGCTGTTTTTT	CASSIGGNTGELFF
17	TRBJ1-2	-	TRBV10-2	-	TGCGCCATTGGAGGGGAGAGGGACCCCGACCTCCGCTATGGCTACACCTTC	CAIGGERDPDLRYGYTF
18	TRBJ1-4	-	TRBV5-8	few	TGTGCCAGCAGCTTCGTGACACGGCTTGTTGAACCTAATGAAAAACTGTTTTTT	CASSFVTRLVEPNEKLFF
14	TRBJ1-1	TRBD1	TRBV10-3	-	TGTGCCATCAGTGACCCGACAGGGGAAATTGGAGCTTTCTTT	CAISDPTGEIGAFF
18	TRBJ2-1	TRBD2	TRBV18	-	TGTGCCAGCTCACCCTATCCTAGCGGGGGGTCGGATTACAATGAGCAGTTCTTC	CASSPYPSGGSDYNEQFF
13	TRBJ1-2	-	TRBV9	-	TGTGCCAGCAGCGCCGGACCCGTCCAAGGCTACACCTTC	CASSAGPVQGYTF
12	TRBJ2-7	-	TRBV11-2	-	TGTGCCAGCCACCGGTTGACCTACGAGCAGTACTTC	CASHRLTYEQYF
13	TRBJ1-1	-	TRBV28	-	TGTGCCAGCAGTAACGAGCGGAACACTGAAGCTTTCTTT	CASSNERNTEAFF
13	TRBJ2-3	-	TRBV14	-	TGTGCCAGCAGCCAAGACCCCCAGGGTACGCAGTATTTT	CASSQDPQGTQYF
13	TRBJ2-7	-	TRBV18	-	TGTGCCAGCTCACCTAGGGGTTCCTACGAGCAGTACTTC	CASSPRGSYEQYF
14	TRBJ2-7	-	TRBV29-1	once	TGCAGCGTTGTCCCTCCTGGGGGGACCTACGAGCAGTACTTC	CSVVPPGGTYEQYF